A single sample is the source of the 32 T cell receptor beta chains below, sequenced in a study of cytomegalovirus exposure and HLA in healthy donors. The PCR ran on 60 Vbeta and 13 Jbeta primers. The data were produced by immunoSEQ multiplex PCR, yet TCRdb's version contains in-frame clones alone and is incomplete. This repertoire includes 60,000 or so clones. The sequenced material came from PBMCs. All receptors derive from a woman younger than 35 in good health and CMV-seronegative.

The V and J genes are TRBV4-1 and TRBJ2-1; 11 nucleotides align to TRBD2. The CDR3 extends over 14 amino acids. Germline CDR1 is MGHRA and CDR2 is YSYEKL. V trimming: 4 bases; J trimming: 4 bases; junction bases outside the gene matches: 0. The CDR3 protein is CASSPSGGYNEQFF. Written as DNA, the CDR3 is TGCGCCAGCAGCCCTAGCGGGGGGTACAATGAGCAGTTCTTC.

The chain has TRBV5-4 and TRBJ2-7, with 9 bases aligning to TRBD2. Unmatched junction bases numbered 7, after V lost 2 bases and J lost 1 base. The CDR3 sequence is 16 residues long. The V gene's germline CDR1 is SGHNT and CDR2 YYREEE (reference sequence). CDR3 coding DNA: TGTGCCAGCAGCTTACCCGGGACTAGCAGGTCCTACGAGCAGTACTTC. Amino acid sequence: CASSLPGTSRSYEQYF.

CDR3 residues: CASRVRDFNYEQYF. Written as DNA, the CDR3 is TGTGCCAGCAGGGTACGGGACTTTAACTACGAGCAGTACTTC. The chain employs TRBV6-1 and TRBJ2-7; perhaps TRBD2 as D (6 bases). V was trimmed by 6 bases and J by 3 bases, leaving 15 bases between them. The CDR3 has 14 amino acids. Per germline, CDR1 MNHNS and CDR2 SASEGT.

This chain uses TRBV6-5 with TRBJ1-1, with TRBD1 identical over 7 bases. Looked up from germline, CDR1 is MNHEY and CDR2 is SVGAGI. V dropped 4 bases and J dropped 0; count of bases not matched to a gene: 5. This CDR3 comprises 15 residues. The CDR3 sequence: CASSSDRAMNTEAFF. The CDR3 bases are TGTGCCAGCAGTTCCGACAGGGCCATGAACACTGAAGCTTTCTTT.

This chain links TRBV5-4 with TRBJ2-2, with a weak D call TRBD2 (5 bases). Germline CDR1 is SGHNT and CDR2 is YYREEE (reference sequence). Trimming took off 4 bases at V and 4 bases at J, with 11 bases between the two ends. The length of the CDR3 is 14 residues. Here the CDR3 DNA reads TGTGCCAGCAGCCCGGACTGGGGCACCGGGGAGCTGTTTTTT. Translated: CASSPDWGTGELFF.

The gene calls are TRBV19 and TRBJ2-7, with a possible D match to TRBD2 (6 bases). V lost 3 bases and J lost 0, with 9 bases in between. The CDR3 covers 14 residues. Germline values: CDR1 LNHDA, CDR2 SQIVND (reference sequence). CDR3 DNA sequence: TGTGCCAGTAGTATGGCGGGGATCTCCTACGAGCAGTACTTC. Protein sequence: CASSMAGISYEQYF.

As regards this clone: Germline and junction disagree at one end, which may indicate a read error. The identical CDR3 is also encoded by other nucleotide sequences in the sample. This chain joins TRBV19 and TRBJ1-6; unclear D gene. Germline assignment: CDR1 LNHDA and CDR2 SQIVND (reference sequence). There are 17 residues in the CDR3. This chain's CDR3 is CASRRIIQRHDNSPLHF. The CDR3 nucleotides are TGTGCCAGTAGACGGATAATCCAGCGGCATGATAATTCACCCCTACACTTT.

The chain carries TRBV9 and TRBJ1-2, with unresolved D. Between the trimmed V and J ends, which lost 3 bases and 2 bases, there was a span of 17 bases. The CDR3 is 16 residues long. Germline-derived CDR1 and CDR2 are SGDLS and YYNGEE. The CDR3 protein is CASSAYSSAGNYGYTF. In nucleotides, the CDR3 is TGTGCCAGCAGCGCCTACTCGTCCGCGGGAAACTATGGCTACACCTTC.

The chain combines TRBV6-1 with TRBJ2-1, with D maybe TRBD2 (7 bases). This CDR3 comprises 14 residues. The V and J ends lost 10 bases and 7 bases respectively, with 20 bases between them. Germline V CDR1 and CDR2: MNHNS, SASEGT. DNA for the CDR3: TGTGCCATTGGGTTGGGGGGGCCTGGGAATGAGCAGTTCTTC. Translation: CAIGLGGPGNEQFF.

The J gene is TRBJ2-1, the V gene TRBV19; 7 bases agree with TRBD2. Trimming cost V 5 bases and J 5 bases; bases outside gene matches: 9. Germline V lookup: CDR1 LNHDA, CDR2 SQIVND (reference sequence). The CDR3 is 15 amino acids. CDR3 in DNA: TGTGCCAGTAGTGGGGGGGGACTGCCGAACAATGAGCAGTTCTTC. Translating gives CASSGGGLPNNEQFF.

The chain employs TRBV7-3 and TRBJ1-1, with 7 bases matching TRBD1. From germline, CDR1 is SGHTA and CDR2 FQGTGA. Trimming cost V 0 bases and J 2 bases; bases outside gene matches: 0. The CDR3 totals 14 residues. This CDR3 is CASSLTGGNTEAFF. The DNA for the CDR3 is TGTGCCAGCAGCTTAACAGGGGGCAACACTGAAGCTTTCTTT. The variable domain in full, completed from reference TRBV7-3 and TRBJ1-1, reads GAGVSQTPSNKVTEKGKYVELRCDPISGHTALYWYRQSLGQGPEFLIYFQGTGAADDSGLPNDRFFAVRPEGSVSTLKIQRTERGDSAVYLCASSLTGGNTEAFFGQGTRLTVV.

The chain links TRBV5-1 to TRBJ2-2; the match to TRBD2 covers 11 bases. The germline gives CDR1 SGHRS, CDR2 YFSETQ. Losses at the gene ends were 3 bases for V and 4 bases for J; bases not matched to a gene: 5. The CDR3 length is 16 residues. The CDR3 is CASSWGLAEGTGELFF. CDR3 nucleotide sequence: TGCGCCAGCAGCTGGGGACTAGCGGAGGGCACCGGGGAGCTGTTTTTT.

The V call is TRBV27, the J call TRBJ1-5, with 10 bases aligning to TRBD1. The CDR3 loop spans 15 amino acids. Looked up from germline, CDR1 is MNHEY and CDR2 is SMNVEV (reference sequence). Trimming took 4 bases from V and 6 from J; bases not matched to a gene: 6. CDR3 loop: CASSSIGTGVQPQHF. The CDR3, as DNA: TGTGCCAGCAGTTCAATCGGGACAGGGGTTCAGCCCCAGCATTTT.

The chain joins TRBV7-8 to TRBJ1-5; D unclear. The V gene's germline CDR1 is SGHVS and CDR2 FQNEAQ. V gave up 3 bases and J gave up 3 bases, with 6 bases separating them. The CDR3 has 13 residues. CDR3 in DNA: TGTGCCAGCAGCTTGAGGCCCAATCAGCCCCAGCATTTT. As protein: CASSLRPNQPQHF.

This rearrangement joins TRBV11-2 to TRBJ1-2, with a weak D call TRBD1 (5 bases). Trimming cost V 1 base and J 2 bases, with 11 bases left between them. The CDR3 runs 15 residues. Germline loops: CDR1 SGHAT, CDR2 FQNNGV. CDR3 sequence (DNA): TGTGCCAGCAGCTTAGTGCCCGACAGCAACTATGGCTACACCTTC. It translates to CASSLVPDSNYGYTF.

The rearrangement uses TRBV6-5 and TRBJ1-5; D gene unclear. Germline CDR1 reads MNHEY; CDR2 reads SVGAGI. The CDR3 is 12 residues long. The V and J ends lost 3 bases and 4 bases respectively, with 4 bases between them. CDR3 in amino acids: CASSYQNQPQHF. The CDR3, as DNA: TGTGCCAGCAGTTATCAGAATCAGCCCCAGCATTTT.

The rearrangement links TRBV27 to TRBJ1-5, with D perhaps TRBD1 (6 bases). The CDR3 runs 14 residues. CDR1 and CDR2 from the germline V gene are MNHEY and SMNVEV (reference sequence). V lost 3 bases and J lost 7, with 13 bases in between. In DNA, the CDR3 is TGTGCCAGCAGTTTTTTACAGGGAGGGCAGCCCCAGCATTTT. Residues: CASSFLQGGQPQHF.

Comment on this clone: An end of the junction does not agree with germline; a read error may underlie this. The genes are TRBV7-7 and TRBJ2-1, with TRBD2 as a possible D gene (5 bases). The V gene's germline CDR1 is SSHAT and CDR2 FNYEAQ (reference sequence). This CDR3 spans 13 amino acids. DNA for the CDR3: TGTGCTAGCAGCGTTAGCCCGGGCGGGTTGCAGTTCTTC. This sequence encodes CASSVSPGGLQFF.

The rearrangement uses TRBV6-1 and TRBJ2-2; 7 nucleotides align to TRBD1. This CDR3 is 13 amino acids long. CDR1 and CDR2 (germline): MNHNS, SASEGT. Germline trimming cut 7 bases from V and 7 bases from J; bases unmatched to any gene: 6. The CDR3 loop reads CASTTDRFGELFF. The CDR3 DNA sequence: TGTGCCAGCACTACGGACAGGTTCGGGGAGCTGTTTTTT.

The chain is built from TRBV7-2 and TRBJ1-2; the match to TRBD1 covers 9 bases. V lost 5 bases and J lost 4; bases outside the gene matches: 5. This CDR3 has 14 residues. Germline CDR1 SGHTA, CDR2 FQGNSA. CDR3 DNA: TGTGCCAGCAGCCCGGGACAGGGTGCCTATGGCTACACCTTC. Translation: CASSPGQGAYGYTF.

The V and J genes are TRBV19 and TRBJ1-1, with 9 bases aligning to TRBD1. Trimming removed 5 bases from V and 11 bases from J; junction bases left unmatched: 9. Germline loops: CDR1 LNHDA, CDR2 SQIVND (reference sequence). This CDR3 contains 13 residues. Written as DNA, the CDR3 is TGTGCCAGTAGTGTCCTCGGACAGGGGATGGCTTTCTTT. This gives the protein CASSVLGQGMAFF.

The V and J genes are TRBV7-6 and TRBJ2-3; 11 bases map to TRBD2. V lost 3 bases to trimming and J lost 2 bases; unmatched junction nucleotides: 4. Germline V gives CDR1 SGHVS, CDR2 FNYEAQ. There are 16 residues in the CDR3. Here the CDR3 DNA reads TGTGCCAGCAGCTTCCGACTAGCGGGGAACACAGATACGCAGTATTTT. Amino acids: CASSFRLAGNTDTQYF.

The chain couples TRBV4-1 to TRBJ2-1; D not certain. In germline, CDR1 is MGHRA, CDR2 YSYEKL. The V gene lost 6 bases and the J gene lost 6 bases, with 18 bases spanning the gap. CDR3 length: 15 residues. CDR3 amino acids: CASRVRFPHSNEQFF. The CDR3 DNA reads TGCGCCAGCAGGGTCAGGTTTCCCCATTCCAATGAGCAGTTCTTC.

The chain employs TRBV5-6 and TRBJ1-4; tentatively, D is TRBD1 (5 bases). Germline loops: CDR1 SGHDT, CDR2 YYEEEE. The CDR3 loop spans 16 amino acids. V was cut by 3 bases and J by 1 base, with 13 bases left in between. CDR3 coding DNA: TGTGCCAGCAGCTCTTGGGGCCGGTTAACTAATGAAAAACTGTTTTTT. It is translated as CASSSWGRLTNEKLFF.

The V gene is TRBV4-2, the J gene TRBJ2-7, with D maybe TRBD1 (6 bases). Germline CDR1 and CDR2: LGHNA and YNFKEQ. V was cut by 1 base and J by 1 base, with 17 bases left in between. The CDR3 runs to 17 residues. CDR3 loop: CASSQGSQGPFSYEQYF. Here the CDR3 DNA reads TGTGCCAGCAGCCAAGGTTCGCAGGGGCCTTTTTCCTACGAGCAGTACTTC.

The chain combines TRBV6-5 with TRBJ2-5, with a tentative D call TRBD1 (5 bases). Germline assignment: CDR1 MNHEY and CDR2 SVGAGI. There are 14 residues in the CDR3. The ends were cut back, 6 bases at V and 1 base at J, with 12 bases in the middle. CDR3: CASRQERGQETQYF. The DNA of the CDR3 is TGTGCCAGCAGGCAAGAAAGGGGCCAAGAGACCCAGTACTTC.

The chain has TRBV7-3 and TRBJ2-1; 14 bases fit TRBD2. There are 18 residues in the CDR3. Per germline, CDR1 SGHTA and CDR2 FQGTGA. V was pared by 5 bases and J by 7 bases, with 13 bases of the junction left unmatched. CDR3: CASSPGPGLAGVRNEQFF. The DNA of the CDR3 is TGTGCCAGCAGCCCCGGACCGGGACTAGCGGGAGTTAGAAATGAGCAGTTCTTC.

CDR3 loop: CASSRREEGYGYTF. In nucleotides, the CDR3 is TGTGCCAGCAGCCGGAGGGAGGAGGGCTATGGCTACACCTTC. The genes are TRBV4-2 and TRBJ1-2; D is unresolved. CDR1 and CDR2 from the germline V gene are LGHNA and YNFKEQ. The CDR3 covers 14 residues. With 4 bases removed from V and 4 bases from J, the gap between germline ends came to 13 bases.

This chain links TRBV27 with TRBJ1-2; 9 nucleotides match TRBD1. The CDR3 has 15 residues. Per the germline V gene, CDR1 is MNHEY and CDR2 is SMNVEV (reference sequence). Trimming cost V 3 bases and J 6 bases; bases outside gene matches: 8. This CDR3 reads CASSLGTGGVNGYTF. CDR3 DNA: TGTGCCAGCAGTTTGGGTACAGGGGGCGTCAATGGCTACACCTTC.

The chain is built from TRBV5-1 and TRBJ1-4; 9 positions agree with TRBD1. V shed 4 bases, J shed 8 bases, and the junction held 3 bases outside the gene matches. From germline, CDR1 is SGHRS and CDR2 YFSETQ. The CDR3 loop spans 13 amino acids. The CDR3 bases are TGCGCCAGCAGCGAAGGGACAGGGGAAAAACTGTTTTTT. Translation: CASSEGTGEKLFF.

Here the CDR3 DNA reads TGCAGTGCTACCGCGGGGGGAACACAGTATTTT. This codes for CSATAGGTQYF. The rearrangement links TRBV20-1 to TRBJ2-3, with TRBD2 matching over 8 bases. V lost 4 bases, J lost 12 bases, and 6 bases stayed unmatched. CDR3 size: 11 residues. Per germline, CDR1 DFQATT and CDR2 SNEGSKA (reference sequence).

This chain uses TRBV10-3 with TRBJ2-7, with D uncertain. Trimming cost V 4 bases and J 4 bases, with 8 bases left between them. The CDR3 runs to 12 residues. CDR1 ENHRY and CDR2 SYGVKD come from the germline V gene. The CDR3 loop reads CAISGLRYEQYF. In nucleotides, the CDR3 is TGTGCCATCAGTGGTTTGAGATACGAGCAGTACTTC.